Listed below are T cell receptor beta chains from one sample, sequenced in a study of T-cell reconstitution after alpha-beta-depleted transplantation in children. TCRdb independently ran MiXCR on the PCR reads; one entry per CDR3 protein. The table shows over 150,000 distinct CDR3 sequences, with approximately 6.9% occurring only once. The starting material was PBMCs, obtained before TCRalphabeta/CD19-depleted stem cell transplant. Source of these receptors: a boy younger than 10 with acute lymphoblastic leukemia, due to receive a stem cell transplant. CDR3s include the opening cysteine and the closing phenylalanine or tryptophan. A D gene is named only where the DNA matches it firmly. Clone size is given for some rows only: seen once, a few or many times, or a class if the clone is expanded.

J gene | D gene | clone size | V gene | CDR3 DNA | CDR3 protein
TRBJ2-2 | TRBD1 | many | TRBV7-2 | TGTGCCAGCAGCCGGGACAGGGCCGGGGAGCTGTTTTTT | CASSRDRAGELFF
TRBJ2-4 | NA | many | TRBV5-1 | TGCGCCAGCAGCTTGGGGACAGCCAAAAACATTCAGTACTTC | CASSLGTAKNIQYF
TRBJ1-2 | NA | many | TRBV29-1 | TGCAGCGTTTTTTCTAACTATGGCTACACCTTC | CSVFSNYGYTF
TRBJ1-3 | TRBD1 | few | TRBV28 | TGTGCCAGCACCCGGGGACAGGGGGGAAACACCATATATTTT | CASTRGQGGNTIYF
TRBJ1-2 | NA | few | TRBV7-8 | TGTGCCAGCAGCTTAGAGCCGGGAATCTATGGCTACACCTTC | CASSLEPGIYGYTF
TRBJ2-4 | NA | many | TRBV5-1 | TGCGCCAGCAGCTTGGATGACGTTTTGGGCAAAAACATTCAGTACTTC | CASSLDDVLGKNIQYF
TRBJ1-2 | TRBD1 | many | TRBV29-1 | TGCAGCACATGGACAGGGGAAGGCTACACCTTC | CSTWTGEGYTF
TRBJ1-5 | NA | many | TRBV5-5 | TGTGCCAGCAGCTCTACGGGCAGCCAGGGGCAGCCCCAGCATTTT | CASSSTGSQGQPQHF
TRBJ2-1 | TRBD2 | NA | TRBV3-1 | TGTGCCTGCTGTTCCCCAGGACTAGCGGGAGTTTATGAGCAGTTCTTC | CACCSPGLAGVYEQFF
TRBJ2-5 | TRBD2 | NA | TRBV30 | TGTGCCTGGTCCGGGACTAGCAGTGAGACCCAGTACTTC | CAWSGTSSETQYF
TRBJ1-5 | NA | few | TRBV28 | TGTGCCAGCAGGGGTGGGGTTGGTCTGAGGTGGGATAGCAATCAGCCCCAGCATTTT | CASRGGVGLRWDSNQPQHF
TRBJ1-2 | TRBD1 | few | TRBV10-3 | TGTGCCATCAGGGTTACAGGGGGCTATGGCTACACCTTC | CAIRVTGGYGYTF
TRBJ2-2 | TRBD2 | many | TRBV7-2 | TGTGCCAGCAGCATACTAGCGGACTTGAACACCGGGGAGCTGTTTTTT | CASSILADLNTGELFF
TRBJ2-7 | TRBD1 | many | TRBV7-2 | TGTGCCAGCAGCCAGGGACCGGACAGGGGGTCCTACGAGCAGTACTTC | CASSQGPDRGSYEQYF
TRBJ2-1 | NA | many | TRBV7-2 | TGTGCCAGCAGCTTAGCGGGGGGCTTGTACAATGAGCAGTTCTTC | CASSLAGGLYNEQFF
TRBJ2-5 | NA | NA | TRBV11-3 | TGTGCCAGTTCACGGACACAAGAGACCCAGTACTTC | CASSRTQETQYF
TRBJ1-1 | NA | many | TRBV12-3/TRBV12-4 | TGTGCCAGCAGTTTGTTAGAAGAAGGCACTGAAGCTTTCTTT | CASSLLEEGTEAFF
TRBJ2-2 | TRBD1 | many | TRBV5-4 | TGTGCCAGCAGCTTGAGACAGGGGGTTACCGGGGAGCTGTTTTTT | CASSLRQGVTGELFF
TRBJ2-2 | TRBD2 | NA | TRBV6-1 | TGTGCCAGCAGTGAATGGGCGGGAGCGGACACCGGGGAGCTGTTTTTT | CASSEWAGADTGELFF
TRBJ1-1 | NA | few | TRBV3-1 | TGTGCCAGCAGCAACACCGGGGCACCGGACACTGAAGCTTTCTTT | CASSNTGAPDTEAFF
TRBJ2-6 | NA | many | TRBV5-1 | TGCGCCAGCAGCCCCCCCACTGGGGCCAACGTCCTGACTTTC | CASSPPTGANVLTF
TRBJ2-1 | NA | many | TRBV28 | TGTGCCAGCAGTTTACGCCCTAGCCCCCGGTCCTACAATGAGCAGTTCTTC | CASSLRPSPRSYNEQFF
TRBJ2-1 | TRBD1 | few | TRBV20-1 | TGCAGTGTTTTATATGGACAGGGAATCAACAATGAGCAGTTCTTC | CSVLYGQGINNEQFF
TRBJ1-1 | TRBD1 | many | TRBV2 | TGTGCCAGCAGAGGTACAGGGGGCGGTGAAGCTTTCTTT | CASRGTGGGEAFF
TRBJ1-1 | NA | NA | TRBV11-2 | TGTGCCAGCAGCTTGAGTGCGAAATGGGCCTCAAACACTGAAGCTTTCTTT | CASSLSAKWASNTEAFF
TRBJ2-7 | NA | NA | TRBV2 | TGTGCCAGCAGTGTTCGCCCCTATTACTACGAGCAGTACTTC | CASSVRPYYYEQYF
TRBJ2-7 | NA | many | TRBV7-9 | TGTGCCAGCAGCTTAGCGTCCGCCTACGAGCAGTACTTC | CASSLASAYEQYF
TRBJ2-7 | NA | many | TRBV14 | TGTGCCAGCAGCCCCGGAGGGGGGCACTCCTACGAGCAGTACTTC | CASSPGGGHSYEQYF
TRBJ2-5 | TRBD1 | many | TRBV5-1 | TGCGCCAGCAGCTTTCAGACAGGGGGAGTGGAGACCCAGTACTTC | CASSFQTGGVETQYF
TRBJ1-6 | NA | few | TRBV5-5 | TGTGCCAGCAGGGAGATACCGGGTGGGTCACCCCTCCACTTT | CASREIPGGSPLHF
TRBJ2-2 | NA | many | TRBV7-2 | TGTGCCAGCAGCCGTCCCGGGACTCCTTTGAGGGAGCTGTTTTTT | CASSRPGTPLRELFF
TRBJ2-2 | TRBD2 | NA | TRBV20-1 | TGCAGTGCTAGGTCGACTAGCGGGAGTGGCGGGGAGCTGTTTTTT | CSARSTSGSGGELFF
TRBJ2-7 | NA | many | TRBV7-8 | TGTGCCAGCAGCTTTGTAAGGGGTGGGTACGAGCAGTACTTC | CASSFVRGGYEQYF
TRBJ2-5 | NA | many | TRBV7-8 | TGTGCCAGCAGCTACCGTCAACAGGTGGGGGAGACCCAGTACTTC | CASSYRQQVGETQYF
TRBJ2-7 | TRBD2 | many | TRBV27 | TGTGCCAGCAGTTTAACGGCGGGGGGGAATTACGAGCAGTACTTC | CASSLTAGGNYEQYF
TRBJ2-1 | NA | NA | TRBV11-2 | TGTGCCAGCAGGAGGGAAGACCCTACCAATGAGCAGTTCTTC | CASRREDPTNEQFF
TRBJ1-1 | NA | NA | TRBV30 | NA | CAWARGSMFF